This note documents a single T cell receptor (beta chain) sequence. Its antigen is unknown. Per-nucleotide qualities are absent, and no much larger clonotype sits a single base away. The time point label of this sample denotes: pre-sensitization, week 0. Explained via the paper, the treatment or condition label denotes: therapeutic diphenylcyclopropenone sensitization with weekly scalp DPC. Blood at each patch-test visit was drawn before the patch test was applied. Patients were considered eligible if aged 18 to 70, diagnosed with alopecia and deemed suitable for DPC therapy, and patients were excluded if pregnant. Unfractionated whole blood was collected in Tempus Blood RNA tubes, and total RNA was extracted from that blood. This sample is part of a study of human T cells and chemical hapten exposure (dated by TCRdb to 2020 to 2022). Concerning the study at large: For sensitization, 2% DPC in acetone was applied to an approximately 2 cm by approximately 2 cm area of upper inner arm skin. Throughout the roughly 23-week study period, patients were also given weekly therapeutic DPC doses on the scalp. Patch testing on the upper back used Finn chambers containing 0.01% DPC, with scoring done after 6 days according to International Contact Dermatitis Research Group standards. Most of the patients in the cohort were female, and the cohort covered alopecia areata with under or over 50% scalp involvement, alopecia totalis and alopecia universalis. Libraries were combined into a pool for sequencing, and differences in TCR yield between samples came mainly from small differences in library volumes within the pool. The study tracked peripheral blood TCR repertoire changes in vivo during primary and secondary sensitization to the hapten diphenylcyclopropenone (DPC) in alopecia patients. Blood was sampled from patients pre-sensitization (week 0) and at 2, 6 and about 24 weeks after DPC sensitization. For TCR sequencing, blood came from 25 to 35 alopecia patients at anywhere from one to four time points (pre-sensitization, 2, 6 and 24 weeks).

What the research found in general, with its limitations: DPC sensitization did not change how many TCRs were above 1 in 1000 frequency, and no evidence was found of alterations in global repertoire structure. Patch test score was positively correlated with the number of PT1 expanded TCRs, with significance at thresholds 8, 16 and 32 but not at 4. All patients had alopecia, a presumed autoimmune disease, so their immune response might differ from that of healthy individuals. Compared with pre-sensitization or healthy control sets, expanded TCRs formed significantly more large CDR3 similarity clusters, which is consistent with antigen-driven responses. After repeated subsampling, the strength of the expansion versus patch-test correlation and the threshold at which it became significant changed.

CDR1 SGHVS and CDR2 FQNEAQ are derived from the germline V gene. Trimming costs V 5 bases and J 8 bases, and their ends lie 13 bases apart. The CDR3 covers 13 residues, taking in both the cysteine and the phenylalanine. Just CDR3 DNA is preserved here, 39 bases in frame from base 1. Libraries were constructed by RACE. Reads for this sample came from a NextSeq 500. Library preparation attached unique molecular identifiers to individual cDNA molecules for quantitative, reproducible TCR counting. For every blood RNA sample, sequencing covered both the TCR alpha and TCR beta chains. The authors' pipeline ran thus. A median of around 100,000 TCRs per sample was observed, with a range of roughly 23,224 to 700,000. The Decombinator software suite was used to annotate V, J and CDR3 in the TCR reads. For the PS versus PT1 abundance plots, all samples were subsampled to the same number of TCRs (28,000). TCRs were defined as expanded if absent before sensitization and observed at least eight times at the 2-week time point. TCRdb itself trimmed the public reads at Q25 with fastp, ran MiXCR and retained productive beta chains. Each entry merges the rows of one CDR3 protein and shows their most common DNA and genes. None of the V and J calls come from the authors' own analysis; TCRdb made them. This sample comprises more than 250,000 distinct CDR3 sequences, about 8.1% of them detected only once. The ten largest make up 2% to 3% of the sample.

The source material was whole blood, sampled in connection with sensitization to the hapten diphenylcyclopropenone (DPC). The receptor was derived from a woman aged 40-49 years with alopecia areata. Some clones in this sample may be carry-over from other donors' samples. The chain is assembled from TRBV7-8 and TRBJ2-1, with the D gene possibly TRBD1 or TRBD2, each one fitting 5 bases. The CDR3 reads as follows: CASSPGTIYEQFF. The DNA sequence is TGTGCCAGCAGCCCAGGGACGATCTATGAGCAGTTCTTC.